This T cell receptor (beta chain) derives from a study of post-analysis software for immune sequencing data. Study at large: Relapsing-remitting, secondary progressive and progressive-relapsing forms of multiple sclerosis all featured among disease courses.

Unique molecular identifiers were built into the TCR beta cDNA libraries. In TCRdb, the PCR reads were re-called with MiXCR into one record per CDR3 protein. The repertoire includes 170,000 or so distinct CDR3 sequences, roughly 31% of them detected once, and roughly 1.6% sits in the top ten. Findings and limits, study-wide: Strong same-batch co-clustering of samples appeared with F measure clustering. Normalized Chao1 diversity in multiple sclerosis patients fell significantly below that of controls. Comparison of patients with controls showed a handful of TRBV segments more frequent in patients, TRBV5-6, TRBV5-1 and TRBV20-1 among them.

There are many counts of this clonotype. The antigen is unknown. The CDR3 contains 13 residues. V was pared by 7 bases and J by 2 bases, with 9 bases between. The genes are TRBV12-3 or TRBV12-4 and TRBJ1-5; D gene unclear. Sequenced sample: blood. The receptor was derived from a girl aged 10-17 years with multiple sclerosis. The CDR3 DNA sequence: TGTGCCAGCAACCAACACGGCAATCAGCCCCAGCATTTT. As protein: CASNQHGNQPQHF.